The source of this T cell receptor beta chain is a study of shared T cell receptors in the human thymus. Profiling relied on immunoSEQ multiplex PCR, and the TCRdb table lists in-frame clones only, not all of them. The table has 650,000 to 950,000 clones, around 85% seen once. The V gene's germline CDR1 is MGHRA and CDR2 YSYEKL. The CDR3 is 17 residues long. The V gene lost 1 base and the J gene lost 0 bases, with 15 bases spanning the gap. These data were also filed under a second study, of human thymus T cells. As that study records: Donor material was obtained from healthy Finnish infants undergoing corrective surgery for congenital heart defects. Thymic and blood repertoires showed apparently biased V and J gene usage. Related research examined unrelated individuals and reported that their thymic repertoires overlapped highly.

The chain uses TRBV4-1 and TRBJ1-1, with D perhaps matching TRBD1 (6 bases). Sequencing used thymocytes. The TCR was taken from a girl under two years old with a congenital heart defect. In DNA form, the CDR3 reads TGCGCCAGCAGCCAAGGACGGGGGGGCTGGTTGAACACTGAAGCTTTCTTT. Protein: CASSQGRGGWLNTEAFF.